The 17 T cell receptor beta chains below come from one sample, sequenced in a study of cytomegalovirus exposure and HLA in healthy donors. Both 60 Vbeta primers and 13 Jbeta primers went into the PCR. This table comes from immunoSEQ multiplex PCR, and its TCRdb copy is limited to in-frame clones, with some not included. The table shows around 130,000 clones, with less than 85% occurring only once. Sequencing input: PBMCs. Receptors were obtained from a woman in her 40s in good health and CMV-seropositive.

CDR3 amino acids: CASSGYRVSNTEAFF. CDR3 coding DNA: TGTGCCAGCAGCGGTTACAGGGTCTCGAACACTGAAGCTTTCTTT. The chain recombines TRBV5-6 with TRBJ1-1, with D possibly TRBD1 on 6 matching bases. The CDR3 is made up of 15 amino acids. The germline V and J ends were trimmed by 4 bases and 1 base, with 14 bases remaining between them. Germline values: CDR1 SGHDT, CDR2 YYEEEE.

This clone was detected only a few times. The chain links TRBV19 to TRBJ2-2, with 10 bases matching TRBD1. This CDR3 has 15 amino acids. Germline assignment: CDR1 LNHDA and CDR2 SQIVND (reference sequence). With 8 bases clipped from V and 7 bases from J, the junction kept 10 bases outside the gene matches. The CDR3 DNA sequence: TGTGCCAGTTCTGACAGGGGGCCTTCTGGCGGGGAGCTGTTTTTT. Its translation is CASSDRGPSGGELFF.

This chain links TRBV18 with TRBJ1-2, with D perhaps matching TRBD1 (6 bases). The CDR3 is 14 residues long. Trimming left V 1 base short and J 4 bases short, with 10 bases between. CDR1 is KGHSH, CDR2 LQKENI, per germline. The CDR3 here is CASSPRGRGYGYTF. CDR3 in DNA: TGTGCCAGCTCACCACGGGGCAGGGGCTATGGCTACACCTTC.

This chain connects TRBV9 to TRBJ2-5; 11 bases are shared with TRBD2. Germline values: CDR1 SGDLS, CDR2 YYNGEE. CDR3 length equals 15 residues. Germline trimming cut 0 bases from V and 7 bases from J; bases unmatched to any gene: 5. CDR3 amino acids: CASSVGIGLAGTQYF. CDR3 in DNA: TGTGCCAGCAGCGTAGGGATAGGACTAGCGGGGACCCAGTACTTC.

This chain connects TRBV28 to TRBJ2-5; D is perhaps TRBD2 (5 bases). Matching the DNA end better, TRBJ2-7 makes the J call doubtful. Per germline, CDR1 MDHEN and CDR2 SYDVKM. The CDR3 runs to 16 residues. As DNA, the CDR3 is TGTGCCAGCAGTTTATGGAGAGGGCCCAACGTCTACGAGCAGTACTTC. Amino acid sequence: CASSLWRGPNVYEQYF.

This clone was seen many times. The chain has TRBV30 and TRBJ2-1; 13 bases align to TRBD2. This CDR3 has 15 residues. The junction had 5 bases not matched to a gene; V was cut back by 5 bases and J by 4 bases. The germline CDR1 and CDR2 sequences are GTSNPN and SVGIG (reference sequence). CDR3 sequence (DNA): TGTGCCTGGGTGGGACTAGCGGGACAGTACAATGAGCAGTTCTTC. Residues: CAWVGLAGQYNEQFF.

This clone appeared a few times. The V gene is TRBV11-3, the J gene TRBJ2-6; 7 bases align to TRBD1. V shed 5 bases and J 1 base; nucleotides not matched to a gene: 14. CDR1 and CDR2 from the germline V gene are SGHNT and YENEEA. The CDR3 is 19 amino acids. The CDR3 loop is CASSPRPGQILSGANVLTF. As DNA, the CDR3 is TGTGCCAGCAGCCCTCGCCCGGGACAGATCCTTTCTGGGGCCAACGTCCTGACTTTC.

This clone occurred once. Other DNA sequences in this specimen translate into the identical CDR3. V gene TRBV29-1 combines with J gene TRBJ2-5; 7 bases are a match to TRBD1. Germline trimming cut 6 bases from V and 2 bases from J; bases unmatched to any gene: 3. Germline V gene data show CDR1 as SQVTM and CDR2 as ANQGSEA. The CDR3 spans 12 residues. CDR3 sequence: CSVRDSQETQYF. In nucleotides, the CDR3 is TGCAGCGTCCGGGACAGTCAAGAGACCCAGTACTTC.

The chain couples TRBV4-2 to TRBJ1-1; no clear D. CDR1 and CDR2 (germline): LGHNA, YNFKEQ. This CDR3 contains 18 residues. V dropped 0 bases and J dropped 0 bases, with 17 bases sitting between them. For the CDR3, the DNA is TGTGCCAGCAGCCAAGATGACCGGCCCCCCGAGGTGAACACTGAAGCTTTCTTT. It specifies CASSQDDRPPEVNTEAFF.

The V call is TRBV2, the J call TRBJ2-7; TRBD2 aligns across 9 bases. Per germline, CDR1 SNHLY and CDR2 FYNNEI. V was clipped by 0 bases and J by 0 bases; unmatched bases: 12. The CDR3 consists of 19 residues. The CDR3 DNA reads as TGTGCCAGCAGTGAAGCGAGGGCTAGCGGGGCTCTAACCTCCTACGAGCAGTACTTC. It is translated as CASSEARASGALTSYEQYF.

This clone was observed a few times. The chain recombines TRBV7-2 with TRBJ2-1; TRBD2 aligns across 7 bases. The V gene end was trimmed by 2 bases and the J gene end by 5 bases; junction bases not matched to a gene: 6. CDR3 length: 15 amino acids. Per germline, CDR1 SGHTA and CDR2 FQGNSA. The CDR3 DNA reads TGTGCCAGCAGCTTAAGGCCTAGCGGAAACAATGAGCAGTTCTTC. It specifies CASSLRPSGNNEQFF.

V usage is TRBV7-2 and J usage is TRBJ2-2; D is perhaps TRBD1 (6 bases). Between the trimmed V and J ends, which lost 5 bases and 2 bases, there was a span of 9 bases. Germline V gene lookup returns CDR1 SGHTA and CDR2 FQGNSA. This CDR3 region has 14 residues. CDR3 nucleotides: TGTGCCAGCAGCGGACAGTTAAACACCGGGGAGCTGTTTTTT. Translated: CASSGQLNTGELFF.

The chain is built from TRBV14 and TRBJ1-1; no reliable D call. CDR3 length equals 14 residues. V gave up 3 bases and J gave up 1 base, with 9 bases separating them. Germline CDR1 reads SGHDN; CDR2 reads FVKESK. CDR3 protein: CASSHRLSNTEAFF. CDR3 DNA sequence: TGTGCCAGCAGCCACAGGCTCTCGAACACTGAAGCTTTCTTT.

This chain links TRBV6-5 with TRBJ1-5, with D perhaps matching TRBD1 (5 bases). Germline loops: CDR1 MNHEY, CDR2 SVGAGI. The CDR3 covers 15 residues. V lost 5 bases and J lost 7, with 18 bases in between. The CDR3 DNA sequence: TGTGCCAGCAGTGACTTGAGTCGGGGGAGGCAGCCCCAGCATTTT. It specifies CASSDLSRGRQPQHF.

The V call is TRBV7-2, the J call TRBJ2-3, with 9 bases lining up with TRBD2. Germline V CDR1 and CDR2: SGHTA, FQGNSA. V lost 7 bases, J lost 0 bases, and 5 bases stayed unmatched. The length of the CDR3 is 15 residues. In nucleotides, the CDR3 is TGTGCCAGCACCCGACTAGCGGCTAGCACAGATACGCAGTATTTT. Amino acids: CASTRLAASTDTQYF.

This clone was seen once. The chain carries TRBV7-8 and TRBJ1-2; TRBD1 matches at 9 bases. V lost 3 bases and J lost 2; bases outside the gene matches: 4. CDR1 SGHVS and CDR2 FQNEAQ come from the germline V gene. The CDR3 is made up of 15 amino acids. The CDR3 loop reads CASSFTQGANYGYTF. CDR3 coding DNA: TGTGCCAGCAGCTTCACACAGGGGGCGAACTATGGCTACACCTTC.

The rearrangement links TRBV15 to TRBJ1-2; 9 nucleotides line up with TRBD1. This CDR3 spans 15 amino acids. CDR1 LNHNV and CDR2 YYDKDF come from the germline V gene (reference sequence). The trim removed 0 bases at V and 7 bases at J, leaving 6 bases unmatched. CDR3 region: CATSRDPTGGSGYTF. CDR3 bases: TGTGCCACCAGCAGAGATCCGACAGGGGGTTCTGGCTACACCTTC.